These T cell receptor beta chains were read from a single sample in a study of control samples from healthy donors and cancer patients. Generated by immunoSEQ multiplex PCR, the TCRdb table keeps only in-frame clones and is missing some. The sample table sets out approximately 190,000 clones. The source material was blood. These receptors all stem from a woman in her thirties in good health. Each CDR3 is given with its conserved first and last residue.

j_gene	v_gene	CDR3aa
TRBJ1-1	TRBV6-2/TRBV6-3	CASSHRELEAFF
TRBJ1-2	TRBV7-9	CASSQGQGVLYGYTF
TRBJ2-2	TRBV6-5	CASSYIGRIGTGELFF
TRBJ1-1	TRBV4-1	CASSQVGVRNTEAFF
TRBJ2-6	TRBV7-9	CASSPWDRGRGGANVLTF
TRBJ1-5	TRBV29-1	CSVGGIANQPQHF
TRBJ1-1	TRBV19	CASSIAGGRAEAFF
TRBJ2-2	TRBV12-3/TRBV12-4	CASRALWTGELFF
TRBJ1-1	TRBV7-2	CASSLDPSPLEAFF
TRBJ1-1	TRBV5-1	CASSLAHMNTEAFF
TRBJ1-1	TRBV18	CASSPQAGMNTEAFF
TRBJ1-5	TRBV5-1	CASSPEWGRPQHF
TRBJ2-7	TRBV28	CASSPWDRFSDEQYF
TRBJ2-5	TRBV10-2	CASGLAGGPWKETQYF
TRBJ1-4	TRBV11-2	CASSLVTGQVGEKLFF
TRBJ2-5	TRBV28	CASPTAETQYF
TRBJ1-5	TRBV28	CASSQQIEPQHF
TRBJ2-5	TRBV12-3/TRBV12-4	CASSPQGGETQYF
TRBJ2-3	TRBV20-1	CSGSTDTQYF
TRBJ2-5	TRBV1	CTSSQKETQYF
TRBJ1-2	TRBV4-1	CASSLEWSGGASNYGYTF
TRBJ2-7	TRBV13	CASSPNRAYEQYF
TRBJ1-2	TRBV7-8	CASSPPLDRAWDYGYTF
TRBJ1-4	TRBV7-7	CASSPIPGGAGEKLFF
TRBJ1-2	TRBV18	CASSQSNRAASANYGYTF
TRBJ2-2	TRBV11-3	CASKAQGATGELFF
TRBJ1-1	TRBV3-1/TRBV3-2	CASSRCKGRSWHTEAFF
TRBJ2-3	TRBV19	CASSIGKWADTQYF
TRBJ1-1	TRBV6-5	CASSYSYRVDVAFF
TRBJ1-2	TRBV7-9	CASSALGGQGYGYTF
TRBJ1-2	TRBV28	CASRIDSNYGYTF
TRBJ2-5	TRBV11-2	CASSTLRGRFGETQYF
TRBJ2-3	TRBV2	CASNNRAGDTQYF
TRBJ2-1	TRBV4-1	CASRGNTGGSYNEQFF
TRBJ1-6	TRBV6-2/TRBV6-3	CASSPIPQGSSPLHF
TRBJ1-2	TRBV10-3	CAISESIGRGYGYTF
TRBJ1-1	TRBV7-8	CASSSRPGQEAFF
TRBJ2-1	TRBV27	CASSIQPDSYNEQFF
TRBJ2-5	TRBV27	CASSVQGYEETQYF
TRBJ2-1	TRBV7-2	CASSRLADNEQFF
TRBJ1-5	TRBV5-5	CASSLDSNQPQHF
TRBJ1-2	TRBV12-3/TRBV12-4	CASSHGTVYGYTF
TRBJ1-4	TRBV7-9	CASSPSLQGRGEKLFF
TRBJ1-2	TRBV7-8	CASSLAEWAGYGYTF
TRBJ2-7	TRBV28	CASSRAAADEQYF
TRBJ1-2	TRBV11-1	CASSPGGKDGYTF
TRBJ2-5	TRBV12-3/TRBV12-4	CASSLLGGETQYF